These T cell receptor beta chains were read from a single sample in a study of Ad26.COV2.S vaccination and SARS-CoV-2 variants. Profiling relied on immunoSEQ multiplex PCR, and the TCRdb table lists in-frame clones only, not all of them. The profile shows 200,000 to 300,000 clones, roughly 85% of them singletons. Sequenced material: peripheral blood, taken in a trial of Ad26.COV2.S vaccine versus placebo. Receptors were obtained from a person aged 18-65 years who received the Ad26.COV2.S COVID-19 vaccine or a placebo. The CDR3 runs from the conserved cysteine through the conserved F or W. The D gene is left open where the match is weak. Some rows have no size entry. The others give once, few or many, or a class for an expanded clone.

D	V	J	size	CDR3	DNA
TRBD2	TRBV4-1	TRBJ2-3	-	CASSLLGLADHTQYF	TGCGCCAGCAGCCTCCTCGGACTAGCGGACCATACGCAGTATTTT
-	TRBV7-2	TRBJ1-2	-	CASSFERGAHGYTF	TGTGCCAGCAGCTTCGAGAGGGGCGCACATGGCTACACCTTC
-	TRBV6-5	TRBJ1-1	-	CASSQRGAGVTEAFF	TGTGCCAGCAGTCAACGAGGGGCAGGGGTCACTGAAGCTTTCTTT
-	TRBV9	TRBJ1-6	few	CASSVASNSPLHF	TGTGCCAGCAGCGTAGCCTCGAATTCACCCCTCCACTTT
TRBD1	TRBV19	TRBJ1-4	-	CASSLRDRGNEKLFF	TGTGCCAGTAGTCTCCGGGACAGGGGGAATGAAAAACTGTTTTTT
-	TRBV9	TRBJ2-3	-	CASSGGPWDPVQYF	TGTGCCAGCAGCGGTGGACCCTGGGATCCGGTGCAGTATTTT
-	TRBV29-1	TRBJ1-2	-	CSVEKGGSYGYTF	TGCAGCGTTGAAAAGGGGGGCAGCTATGGCTACACCTTC
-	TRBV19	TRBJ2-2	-	CASSPAGDPNTGELFF	TGTGCCAGTAGCCCTGCAGGGGACCCGAACACCGGGGAGCTGTTTTTT
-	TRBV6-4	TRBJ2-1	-	CASSDGQEAYNEQFF	TGTGCCAGCAGTGACGGGCAGGAGGCCTACAATGAGCAGTTCTTC
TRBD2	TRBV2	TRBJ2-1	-	CASSRTSGGSSYNEQFF	TGTGCCAGCAGTAGGACTAGCGGGGGGAGCTCCTACAATGAGCAGTTCTTC